The 3 T cell receptor beta chains below all came from one sample that was sequenced in a study of cytomegalovirus exposure and HLA in healthy donors. The PCR was carried out with 60 Vbeta primers and 13 Jbeta primers. Libraries were prepared by immunoSEQ multiplex PCR; TCRdb keeps only in-frame clonotypes and omits some of them. The sample includes 50,000 to 60,000 clones, approximately 70% of them seen just once. Specimen: PBMCs. The receptor set was obtained from a man aged 18 to 29 in good health and CMV-seronegative.

This clone was detected only a few times. The chain carries TRBV6-6 and TRBJ2-7, with TRBD1 matching 9 bases. The germline V gene has CDR1 MNHNY and CDR2 SVGAGI (reference sequence). The V and J ends lost 6 bases and 3 bases, in that order; junction bases with no gene match: 6. CDR3 length equals 14 residues. The CDR3 region has the DNA TGTGCCAGCAGGGCCGGGACAGGGCTCTACGAGCAGTACTTC. This translates into CASRAGTGLYEQYF.

This sequence joins TRBV6-6 and TRBJ1-1; D call uncertain. V lost 2 bases, J lost 2 bases, and 15 bases lay in between. The germline CDR1 and CDR2 sequences are MNHNY and SVGAGI (reference sequence). The CDR3 contains 16 residues. CDR3 coding DNA: TGTGCCAGCAGTTACGGGCCCGCTGCCCCAAACACTGAAGCTTTCTTT. This translates into CASSYGPAAPNTEAFF.

The V call is TRBV19, the J call TRBJ1-1; D is perhaps TRBD1 (5 bases). The CDR3 spans 13 residues. CDR1 is LNHDA, CDR2 SQIVND, per germline (reference sequence). V gave up 5 bases and J gave up 1 base, with 8 bases separating them. Here the CDR3 DNA reads TGTGCCAGTAGTCATCAGGGGAACACTGAAGCTTTCTTT. It codes for CASSHQGNTEAFF.